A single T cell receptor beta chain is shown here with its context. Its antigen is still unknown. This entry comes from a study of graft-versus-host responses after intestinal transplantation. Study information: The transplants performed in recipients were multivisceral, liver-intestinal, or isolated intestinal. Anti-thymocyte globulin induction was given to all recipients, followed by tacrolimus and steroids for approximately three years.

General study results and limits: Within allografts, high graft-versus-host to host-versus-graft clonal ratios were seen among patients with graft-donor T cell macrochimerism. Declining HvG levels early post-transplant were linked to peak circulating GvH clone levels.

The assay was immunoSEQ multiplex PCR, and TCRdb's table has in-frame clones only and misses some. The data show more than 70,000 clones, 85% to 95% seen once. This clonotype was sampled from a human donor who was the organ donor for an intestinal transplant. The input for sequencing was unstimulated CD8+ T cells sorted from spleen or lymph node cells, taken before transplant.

The CDR3 nucleotides read TGTGCCAGCAGCCAAGATCTTACAGGGGTGGACACCGGGGAGCTGTTTTTT. Its protein is CASSQDLTGVDTGELFF. The rearrangement joins TRBV4-2 to TRBJ2-2, with 7 bases matching TRBD1. CDR1 is LGHNA and CDR2 is YNFKEQ in the germline V gene. This CDR3 region has 17 residues. Germline trimming cut 0 bases from V and 3 bases from J; bases unmatched to any gene: 7.